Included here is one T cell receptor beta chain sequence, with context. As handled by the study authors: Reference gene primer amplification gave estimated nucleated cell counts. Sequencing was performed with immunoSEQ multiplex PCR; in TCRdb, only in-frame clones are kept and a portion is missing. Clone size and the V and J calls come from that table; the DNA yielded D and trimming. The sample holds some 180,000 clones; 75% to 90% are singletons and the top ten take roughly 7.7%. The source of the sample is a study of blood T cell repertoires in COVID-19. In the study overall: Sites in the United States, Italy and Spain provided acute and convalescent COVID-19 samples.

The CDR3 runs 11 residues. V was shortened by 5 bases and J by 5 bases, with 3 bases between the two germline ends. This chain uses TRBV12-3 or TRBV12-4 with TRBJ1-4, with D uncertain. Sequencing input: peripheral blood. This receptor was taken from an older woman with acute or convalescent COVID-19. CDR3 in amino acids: CASSQNEKLFF. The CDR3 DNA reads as TGTGCCAGCAGTCAGAATGAAAAACTGTTTTTT.